The source of this T cell receptor beta chain is a study of blood T cell repertoires in COVID-19. Study overall: There were acute and convalescent COVID-19 samples, and they came from the United States, Italy and Spain. The analysed material was cDNA or gDNA that came from T cells, B-cell-depleted T cells, or PBMCs.

How the authors handled the data: Cell counts per sample came from amplifying reference gene primers. Libraries were prepared by immunoSEQ multiplex PCR; TCRdb keeps only in-frame clonotypes and omits some of them. Clone size and the V and J calls come from that table; the DNA yielded D and trimming. The sample shows some 110,000 clones, 85% to 90% of them seen only once. CDR3 length: 15 amino acids. The trim removed 11 bases at V and 4 bases at J, leaving 14 bases unmatched. Germline V gene lookup returns CDR1 WNHNN and CDR2 SYGVQD (reference sequence). The V call is TRBV10-1, the J call TRBJ2-3, with 8 positions matching TRBD1. The TCR comes from a man between 65 and 80 years old who had recovered from COVID-19. Sequences were obtained from peripheral blood. The CDR3 nucleotides are TGCGCCTGGGGGACTTGGACAGGGTTACCAGATACGCAGTATTTT. Translation gives CAWGTWTGLPDTQYF.